This T cell receptor beta chain was sequenced for a study of beta chain features in type 1 diabetes. Study-level findings and limits: Patients with Type 1 diabetes showed moderately but significantly shorter TCRB CDR3s in all four CD4+ subsets.

Reverse transcribing all isolated RNA meant expressed TCRB transcripts were sequenced. The repertoire was sequenced with immunoSEQ multiplex PCR; TCRdb's copy has only in-frame clones and lacks some. The sample has 200,000 to 300,000 clones; 11% are singletons. By way of CD45RO/CCR7/CD25/CD127/CD95/CD27, the CD4+ regulatory, stem cell-like memory, central memory and naive cells were sorted. Sorting produced populations that all topped 98% purity. Only a few counts were recorded for this clone. As yet, its antigen is unknown. The material sequenced was naive CD4+ T cells from blood. The receptor was derived from a man under 40 with type 1 diabetes.

CDR3 sequence reads: CASRPGTVMNTEAFF. CDR3 sequence (DNA): TGTGCCAGCAGGCCCGGGACAGTCATGAACACTGAAGCTTTCTTT. The chain combines TRBV6-5 with TRBJ1-1, with 7 bases identical to TRBD1. V was clipped by 6 bases and J by 0 bases; unmatched bases: 7. The CDR3 has 15 residues. CDR1 MNHEY and CDR2 SVGAGI come from the germline V gene.